The 22 T cell receptor beta chains listed next were all sequenced from one sample in a study of neurological immune-mediated disorders (dated by TCRdb to the late 2010s). Library preparation was by 5' RACE. The instrument was an Illumina HiSeq 2500. TCRdb reworked the public reads: Q25 trimming with fastp, MiXCR clone assembly, productive beta chains retained. Rows are unified per CDR3 protein, each entry keeping the most common DNA and genes. For this sample there are tens of thousands of distinct CDR3 sequences; under 2% appear just once. Less than 2.5% of the sample belongs to the ten largest clones. Material: PBMCs. These receptors all come from a woman in her thirties or forties with multiple sclerosis.

This clonotype was counted many times. V gene TRBV20-1 combines with J gene TRBJ1-1; D not resolved. Germline V CDR1 and CDR2: DFQATT, SNEGSKA (reference sequence). The CDR3 consists of 16 residues. Trimming took off 0 bases at V and 3 bases at J, with 17 bases between the two ends. CDR3: CSARDGRRGWDTEAFF. The CDR3 nucleotides read TGCAGTGCTAGAGATGGGCGTCGGGGATGGGACACTGAAGCTTTCTTT.

The table lists this clonotype with many counts. V gene TRBV12-3 or TRBV12-4 combines with J gene TRBJ1-1, with D possibly matching TRBD1 (5 bases). The CDR3 length is 13 residues. Trimming cost V 6 bases and J 4 bases, with 12 bases left between them. CDR3 in DNA: TGTGCCAGCAGGTATATGGGGGTCACTGAAGCTTTCTTT. Translating it yields CASRYMGVTEAFF.

This clonotype came up many times. The CDR3 nucleotides read TGCAGTGCGGCGCCCCCGGTGAAGAGCACAGATACGCAGTATTTT. Protein: CSAAPPVKSTDTQYF. This chain connects TRBV20-1 to TRBJ2-3; no definite D call. The V and J ends lost 6 bases and 0 bases respectively, with 16 bases between them. The CDR3 runs to 15 residues. Germline V gives CDR1 DFQATT, CDR2 SNEGSKA (reference sequence).

This clonotype was counted at least ten times. The chain links TRBV5-1 to TRBJ2-2; D remains unclear. The V end lost 0 bases, the J end lost 5 bases, and 11 bases lay between the germline ends. Looked up from germline, CDR1 is SGHRS and CDR2 is YFSETQ. This CDR3 comprises 15 residues. The CDR3 region is CASSLERVGTGELFF. Written as DNA, the CDR3 is TGCGCCAGCAGCTTGGAAAGGGTGGGAACCGGGGAGCTGTTTTTT. Full variable domain (outside the CDR3, taken from reference TRBV5-1 and TRBJ2-2): KAGVTQTPRYLIKTRGQQVTLSCSPISGHRSVSWYQQTPGQGLQFLFEYFSETQRNKGNFPGRFSGRQFSNSRSEMNVSTLELGDSALYLCASSLERVGTGELFFGEGSRLTVL.

This clonotype was counted many times. The chain combines TRBV7-9 with TRBJ2-7, with 9 bases aligning to TRBD1. Trimming cost V 10 bases and J 0 bases; bases outside gene matches: 7. The CDR3 is made up of 14 amino acids. CDR1 and CDR2 from the germline V gene are SEHNR and FQNEAQ (reference sequence). The CDR3 is CATTGQGNSYEQYF. For the CDR3, the DNA is TGTGCCACCACCGGACAGGGGAACTCCTACGAGCAGTACTTC.

This clonotype was counted ten times or more. The chain combines TRBV7-6 with TRBJ1-4; TRBD1 aligns across 8 bases. Germline lookup yields CDR1 SGHVS and CDR2 FNYEAQ. V dropped 1 base and J dropped 7; count of bases not matched to a gene: 2. This CDR3 has 14 amino acids. CDR3 protein: CASSLVRGPEKLFF. In DNA, the CDR3 is TGTGCCAGCAGCTTAGTCAGGGGGCCTGAAAAACTGTTTTTT.

This clonotype was picked up many times. This sequence joins TRBV10-3 and TRBJ2-7, with D perhaps given as TRBD1 or TRBD2 (6 bases each). Germline loops: CDR1 ENHRY, CDR2 SYGVKD. V lost 0 bases, J lost 3 bases, and 15 bases lay in between. The CDR3 has 16 amino acids. CDR3 bases: TGTGCCATCAGTGAGTCTAGGGGGGCCGTTAGCTACGAGCAGTACTTC. Translation gives CAISESRGAVSYEQYF.

At least ten counts were recorded for this clonotype. The chain employs TRBV20-1 and TRBJ1-2; TRBD1 is a possible D gene (5 bases). V was trimmed by 0 bases and J by 8 bases, leaving 13 bases between them. Germline V gives CDR1 DFQATT, CDR2 SNEGSKA (reference sequence). CDR3 length equals 13 residues. In nucleotides, the CDR3 is TGCAGTGCTAGAGATCTAAGGGGCGGGGGCTACACCTTC. Translation gives CSARDLRGGGYTF.

This clonotype was observed many times. The V gene is TRBV10-3, the J gene TRBJ1-1; D might be TRBD1 (6 bases). This CDR3 has 14 amino acids. The germline CDR1 and CDR2 sequences are ENHRY and SYGVKD. Trimming stripped 7 bases from V and 5 bases from J, with 17 bases between. In DNA form, the CDR3 reads TGTGCCATCACCCAAGGGGGGGTTCCTACTGAAGCTTTCTTT. Residues: CAITQGGVPTEAFF.

In its sample, this clonotype was seen many times. The genes are TRBV4-1 and TRBJ1-1, with 10 bases lining up with TRBD1. The junction had 3 bases not matched to a gene; V was cut back by 2 bases and J by 6 bases. This CDR3 is 14 amino acids long. Germline values: CDR1 MGHRA, CDR2 YSYEKL. The CDR3 here is CASSQRQGASEAFF. CDR3 nucleotides: TGCGCCAGCAGCCAACGACAGGGGGCATCTGAAGCTTTCTTT.

This clonotype was recorded many times. The V gene is TRBV3-1, the J gene TRBJ2-1; the D is unclear. Germline values: CDR1 LGHDT, CDR2 YNNKEL (reference sequence). This CDR3 is built from 13 residues. Trimming left V 11 bases short and J 7 bases short, with 18 bases between. Here the CDR3 reads CAARDTLRNEQFF. The CDR3, as DNA: TGTGCCGCAAGGGATACTCTTCGTAATGAGCAGTTCTTC.

This clonotype appeared many times. The chain couples TRBV20-1 to TRBJ2-7; D unclear. CDR3 length equals 15 residues. Deletions cut 0 bases from V and 6 bases from J, with 18 bases between. Germline CDR1 and CDR2: DFQATT and SNEGSKA (reference sequence). CDR3 in DNA: TGCAGTGCTAGAGATCTCGTAGCTTCCCCCTCCGAGCAGTACTTC. Its protein is CSARDLVASPSEQYF.

This clonotype was seen many times. The chain links TRBV19 to TRBJ2-7, with D tentatively TRBD2 (5 bases). V was trimmed by 1 base and J by 6 bases, leaving 7 bases between them. This CDR3 has 12 residues. Germline V CDR1 and CDR2: LNHDA, SQIVND (reference sequence). The CDR3 loop reads CASSIASGEQYF. DNA of the CDR3: TGTGCCAGTAGTATAGCGAGCGGCGAGCAGTACTTC.

This clonotype appeared many times. V usage is TRBV7-2 and J usage is TRBJ2-3; the D gene could be TRBD1 or TRBD2 (5 bases each). This CDR3 is 13 amino acids long. Germline CDR1 reads SGHTA; CDR2 reads FQGNSA. Trimming took 4 bases from V and 2 from J, leaving 7 bases between them. The CDR3 spells CASSSGTTDTQYF. For the CDR3, the DNA is TGTGCCAGCAGCTCCGGGACCACAGATACGCAGTATTTT.

Many counts were recorded for this clonotype. The chain employs TRBV18 and TRBJ2-3; D not certain. The germline V and J ends were trimmed by 0 bases and 5 bases, with 3 bases remaining between them. The CDR3 has 12 residues. Germline loops: CDR1 KGHSH, CDR2 LQKENI. The CDR3 spells CASSPPEDTQYF. CDR3 sequence (DNA): TGTGCCAGCTCACCACCCGAAGATACGCAGTATTTT.

This clonotype was counted at least ten times. The gene calls are TRBV28 and TRBJ2-6, with D uncertain. Germline V lookup: CDR1 MDHEN, CDR2 SYDVKM. The V end lost 6 bases, the J end lost 0 bases, and 9 bases lay between the germline ends. The CDR3 sequence is 15 residues long. The CDR3 is CASRYTGSGANVLTF. The DNA for the CDR3 is TGTGCCAGCAGATACACGGGCTCTGGGGCCAACGTCCTGACTTTC.

This clonotype was seen repeatedly, ten times or more. The rearrangement links TRBV5-5 to TRBJ1-2, with D uncertain. Germline V gene lookup returns CDR1 SGHKS and CDR2 YYEKEE (reference sequence). The CDR3 contains 16 residues. V was shortened by 1 base and J by 4 bases, with 17 bases between the two germline ends. CDR3 DNA: TGTGCCAGCAGCTTGTTTTACGGCAGTTCCTTCTATGGCTACACCTTC. It yields the protein CASSLFYGSSFYGYTF.

This clonotype was seen repeatedly, ten times or more. The V gene is TRBV9, the J gene TRBJ2-5, with 7 bases fitting TRBD2. The CDR3 runs 14 residues. Germline values: CDR1 SGDLS, CDR2 YYNGEE. V was pared by 3 bases and J by 5 bases, with 7 bases of the junction left unmatched. The chain's CDR3 is CASSARLAGETQYF. DNA for the CDR3: TGTGCCAGCAGCGCACGACTAGCCGGGGAGACCCAGTACTTC.

Many counts were recorded for this clonotype. V usage is TRBV20-1 and J usage is TRBJ2-3; D gene unclear. V was cut by 5 bases and J by 3 bases, with 9 bases left in between. The CDR3 spans 12 residues. Germline V gene sequence: CDR1 DFQATT, CDR2 SNEGSKA (reference sequence). The CDR3 nucleotides are TGCAGTGCTCGGCATAAGACAGATACGCAGTATTTT. Its protein is CSARHKTDTQYF.

This clonotype was recorded many times. V is TRBV7-9 and J is TRBJ2-3, with D perhaps matching TRBD1 (5 bases). The germline V gene has CDR1 SEHNR and CDR2 FQNEAQ (reference sequence). Trimming stripped 2 bases from V and 11 bases from J, with 11 bases between. This CDR3 is 12 amino acids long. Here the CDR3 DNA reads TGTGCCAGCAGCTTATCCCGGCAGGGGCAGTATTTT. Its translation: CASSLSRQGQYF.

This clonotype was found many times. J is TRBJ1-2 and V is TRBV5-1; D not certain. Per germline, CDR1 SGHRS and CDR2 YFSETQ. V lost 0 bases to trimming and J lost 4 bases, with 10 bases between them. The CDR3 contains 14 residues. The CDR3 DNA reads as TGCGCCAGCAGCTTGGCCGTGGCTTCCTATGGCTACACCTTC. It is translated as CASSLAVASYGYTF. The entire variable domain, with the rest obtained from reference TRBV5-1 and TRBJ1-2, is as follows: KAGVTQTPRYLIKTRGQQVTLSCSPISGHRSVSWYQQTPGQGLQFLFEYFSETQRNKGNFPGRFSGRQFSNSRSEMNVSTLELGDSALYLCASSLAVASYGYTFGSGTRLTVV.

In its sample, this clonotype was seen many times. The V gene is TRBV5-1, the J gene TRBJ2-1; tentative D call: TRBD2 (7 bases). Between the trimmed V and J ends, which lost 4 bases and 9 bases, there was a span of 17 bases. The CDR3 runs to 14 residues. Germline loops: CDR1 SGHRS, CDR2 YFSETQ. The CDR3 DNA sequence: TGCGCCAGCAGCGGCGGGGGAGCGACAGGTGAGCAGTTCTTC. It translates to CASSGGGATGEQFF.